This is a list of T cell receptor beta chains from one sample in a study of CD8 T cells in Susac syndrome. Each CDR3 protein is one row after TCRdb ran MiXCR on the immunoSEQ multiplex PCR reads. The top ten clones hold about 0.1% of a sample with under 200,000 distinct CDR3 sequences, 91% of them seen once. Sequences were obtained from CD4+ T cells from PBMCs. The receptor source for this set is a human donor with Susac syndrome. Both conserved end residues are part of each CDR3. The D gene is left open where the match is weak. Only part of the rows carry a size: once, few, many, or a class if the clone is expanded.

J gene: TRBJ2-7
D gene: NA
clone size: NA
CDR3 length: 14
V gene: TRBV20-1
CDR3 protein: CSARLRGGTYEQYF
CDR3 DNA: TGCAGTGCTAGACTCCGTGGGGGAACCTACGAGCAGTACTTC

J gene: TRBJ1-1
D gene: TRBD1
clone size: once
CDR3 length: 11
V gene: TRBV27
CDR3 protein: CASSSGQGRFF
CDR3 DNA: TGTGCCAGCAGTTCGGGACAGGGGAGGTTCTTT

J gene: TRBJ2-1
D gene: NA
clone size: NA
CDR3 length: 13
V gene: TRBV5-1
CDR3 protein: CASSSGESREQFF
CDR3 DNA: TGCGCCAGCAGCTCGGGGGAGTCCCGTGAGCAGTTCTTC

J gene: TRBJ2-1
D gene: TRBD2
clone size: NA
CDR3 length: 15
V gene: TRBV5-4
CDR3 protein: CASSSSGRGNNEQFF
CDR3 DNA: TGTGCCAGCAGCTCCAGCGGGAGGGGTAACAATGAGCAGTTCTTC

J gene: TRBJ2-1
D gene: TRBD2
clone size: NA
CDR3 length: 15
V gene: TRBV7-3
CDR3 protein: CASSLRLAGVSEQFF
CDR3 DNA: TGTGCCAGCAGCTTAAGGCTAGCGGGAGTAAGTGAGCAGTTCTTC

J gene: TRBJ1-2
D gene: NA
clone size: NA
CDR3 length: 17
V gene: TRBV6-1
CDR3 protein: CASGHPWGRGRDYGYTF
CDR3 DNA: TGTGCCAGCGGGCACCCCTGGGGGCGAGGCAGGGACTATGGCTACACCTTC

J gene: TRBJ2-3
D gene: TRBD1
clone size: NA
CDR3 length: 16
V gene: TRBV12-3/TRBV12-4
CDR3 protein: CASTLGTGDSTDTQYF
CDR3 DNA: TGTGCCAGCACCCTTGGGACAGGGGATAGCACAGATACGCAGTATTTT

J gene: TRBJ1-5
D gene: NA
clone size: NA
CDR3 length: 14
V gene: TRBV27
CDR3 protein: CASSFGHSNQPQHF
CDR3 DNA: TGTGCCAGCAGTTTTGGACATAGCAATCAGCCCCAGCATTTT

J gene: TRBJ2-2
D gene: NA
clone size: NA
CDR3 length: 14
V gene: TRBV6-5
CDR3 protein: CASSYQGKVGELFF
CDR3 DNA: TGTGCCAGCAGTTATCAGGGGAAGGTCGGGGAGCTGTTTTTT

J gene: TRBJ1-5
D gene: TRBD1
clone size: NA
CDR3 length: 15
V gene: TRBV28
CDR3 protein: CASSLGQGDHQPQHF
CDR3 DNA: TGTGCCAGCAGCCTGGGACAGGGGGATCATCAGCCCCAGCATTTT

J gene: TRBJ2-1
D gene: TRBD1
clone size: once
CDR3 length: 16
V gene: TRBV10-3
CDR3 protein: CAIKVVRQGSYNEQFF
CDR3 DNA: TGTGCCATCAAGGTAGTGCGACAGGGGTCCTACAATGAGCAGTTCTTC

J gene: TRBJ2-3
D gene: TRBD2
clone size: NA
CDR3 length: 16
V gene: TRBV7-3
CDR3 protein: CASSQTSGGPADTQYF
CDR3 DNA: TGTGCCAGCAGCCAGACCAGCGGGGGGCCCGCGGATACGCAGTATTTT

J gene: TRBJ1-1
D gene: NA
clone size: NA
CDR3 length: 14
V gene: TRBV6-6
CDR3 protein: CASSENGGGTEAFF
CDR3 DNA: TGTGCCAGCAGCGAGAATGGGGGGGGGACCGAAGCTTTCTTT

J gene: TRBJ2-7
D gene: NA
clone size: NA
CDR3 length: 16
V gene: TRBV10-3
CDR3 protein: CAISDSDRGGKYEQYF
CDR3 DNA: TGTGCCATCAGTGATTCAGACAGGGGAGGGAAATACGAGCAGTACTTC

J gene: TRBJ2-3
D gene: TRBD2
clone size: NA
CDR3 length: 16
V gene: TRBV7-8
CDR3 protein: CASSQFGGGATDTQYF
CDR3 DNA: TGTGCCAGCAGCCAATTTGGCGGGGGGGCCACAGATACGCAGTATTTT

J gene: TRBJ2-7
D gene: TRBD2
clone size: NA
CDR3 length: 15
V gene: TRBV25-1
CDR3 protein: CASSEGLATTYEQYF
CDR3 DNA: TGTGCCAGCAGTGAAGGACTAGCGACTACCTACGAGCAGTACTTC

J gene: TRBJ1-2
D gene: NA
clone size: NA
CDR3 length: 15
V gene: TRBV19
CDR3 protein: CASSVLRVTSYGYTF
CDR3 DNA: TGTGCCAGTAGTGTTCTCAGGGTCACTAGTTATGGCTACACCTTC

J gene: TRBJ2-1
D gene: NA
clone size: NA
CDR3 length: 16
V gene: TRBV5-1
CDR3 protein: CASSPHGGDPYNEQFF
CDR3 DNA: TGCGCCAGCAGCCCCCACGGAGGGGACCCCTACAATGAGCAGTTCTTC

J gene: TRBJ2-2
D gene: TRBD2
clone size: NA
CDR3 length: 17
V gene: TRBV7-8
CDR3 protein: CASSLGRLASNTGELFF
CDR3 DNA: TGTGCCAGCAGCTTAGGCAGACTAGCGTCGAACACCGGGGAGCTGTTTTTT

J gene: TRBJ1-2
D gene: NA
clone size: NA
CDR3 length: 16
V gene: TRBV19
CDR3 protein: CASSKALDSTVYGYTF
CDR3 DNA: TGTGCCAGTAGTAAGGCGCTGGACAGCACAGTTTATGGCTACACCTTC

J gene: TRBJ1-1
D gene: TRBD1
clone size: NA
CDR3 length: 15
V gene: TRBV12-3/TRBV12-4
CDR3 protein: CASSFDRVVNTEAFF
CDR3 DNA: TGTGCCAGCAGTTTTGACAGGGTGGTGAACACTGAAGCTTTCTTT

J gene: TRBJ1-1
D gene: NA
clone size: NA
CDR3 length: 12
V gene: TRBV5-6
CDR3 protein: CASSSDGPEAFF
CDR3 DNA: TGTGCCAGCAGCTCGGACGGACCTGAAGCTTTCTTT

J gene: TRBJ2-1
D gene: NA
clone size: NA
CDR3 length: 17
V gene: TRBV6-5
CDR3 protein: CASSSLGKGLSYNEQFF
CDR3 DNA: TGTGCCAGCAGTTCCCTTGGGAAGGGCCTCTCCTACAATGAGCAGTTCTTC

J gene: TRBJ1-1
D gene: NA
clone size: once
CDR3 length: 14
V gene: TRBV2
CDR3 protein: CASSEPRRGGEAFF
CDR3 DNA: TGTGCCAGCAGTGAACCTCGCAGGGGTGGTGAAGCTTTCTTT

J gene: TRBJ2-7
D gene: NA
clone size: NA
CDR3 length: 11
V gene: TRBV6-1
CDR3 protein: CASSEGTEQYF
CDR3 DNA: TGTGCCAGCAGTGAAGGGACAGAGCAGTACTTC

J gene: TRBJ2-3
D gene: TRBD2
clone size: NA
CDR3 length: 15
V gene: TRBV6-5
CDR3 protein: CASSSLAGGPSTQYF
CDR3 DNA: TGTGCCAGCAGTTCACTAGCGGGGGGGCCTAGTACGCAGTATTTT

J gene: TRBJ2-5
D gene: NA
clone size: NA
CDR3 length: 13
V gene: TRBV4-1
CDR3 protein: CASSQGAGSTQYF
CDR3 DNA: TGCGCCAGCAGCCAAGGCGCAGGGAGCACCCAGTACTTC

J gene: TRBJ2-3
D gene: TRBD2
clone size: NA
CDR3 length: 16
V gene: TRBV20-1
CDR3 protein: CSASRGTSYFTDTQYF
CDR3 DNA: TGCAGTGCTAGTAGGGGGACTAGCTATTTCACAGATACGCAGTATTTT

J gene: TRBJ1-1
D gene: NA
clone size: NA
CDR3 length: 17
V gene: TRBV19
CDR3 protein: CASSTRLLPGVNTEAFF
CDR3 DNA: TGTGCCAGTAGTACCCGACTTCTACCGGGAGTCAACACTGAAGCTTTCTTT

J gene: TRBJ1-5
D gene: NA
clone size: NA
CDR3 length: 11
V gene: TRBV6-1
CDR3 protein: CASNADQPQHF
CDR3 DNA: TGTGCCAGCAATGCTGATCAGCCCCAGCATTTT

J gene: TRBJ1-2
D gene: NA
clone size: NA
CDR3 length: 12
V gene: TRBV29-1
CDR3 protein: CSVGVGRAGYTF
CDR3 DNA: TGCAGCGTTGGGGTGGGTAGGGCGGGCTACACCTTC

J gene: TRBJ2-1
D gene: TRBD2
clone size: NA
CDR3 length: 15
V gene: TRBV25-1
CDR3 protein: CASTLSGEPYNEQFF
CDR3 DNA: TGTGCCAGCACCCTAAGCGGGGAGCCTTACAATGAGCAGTTCTTC

J gene: TRBJ2-5
D gene: NA
clone size: NA
CDR3 length: 13
V gene: TRBV19
CDR3 protein: CASSIALGETQYF
CDR3 DNA: TGTGCCAGTAGTATAGCTCTTGGGGAGACCCAGTACTTC

J gene: TRBJ1-1
D gene: NA
clone size: NA
CDR3 length: 11
V gene: TRBV7-9
CDR3 protein: CASSTTAEAFF
CDR3 DNA: TGTGCCAGCAGTACTACTGCCGAAGCTTTCTTT

J gene: TRBJ1-1
D gene: NA
clone size: NA
CDR3 length: 15
V gene: TRBV10-2
CDR3 protein: CASSEMTEWNTEAFF
CDR3 DNA: TGCGCCAGCAGTGAGATGACAGAATGGAACACTGAAGCTTTCTTT

J gene: TRBJ1-2
D gene: TRBD1
clone size: NA
CDR3 length: 13
V gene: TRBV5-1
CDR3 protein: CASSRGQGGGYTF
CDR3 DNA: TGCGCCAGCAGCCGTGGACAGGGCGGTGGCTACACCTTC

J gene: TRBJ1-2
D gene: TRBD1
clone size: NA
CDR3 length: 16
V gene: TRBV4-1
CDR3 protein: CASRPPGQGRQLGYTF
CDR3 DNA: TGCGCCAGCAGGCCCCCCGGACAGGGAAGACAGTTGGGCTACACCTTC

J gene: TRBJ2-1
D gene: NA
clone size: NA
CDR3 length: 16
V gene: TRBV7-3
CDR3 protein: CASSFRAPSSYNEQFF
CDR3 DNA: TGTGCCAGCAGCTTTCGGGCCCCGAGCTCCTACAATGAGCAGTTCTTC

J gene: TRBJ2-1
D gene: NA
clone size: NA
CDR3 length: 11
V gene: TRBV10-3
CDR3 protein: CATRLGQEQFF
CDR3 DNA: TGTGCCACTCGGCTTGGACAGGAGCAGTTCTTC

J gene: TRBJ2-7
D gene: TRBD1
clone size: NA
CDR3 length: 15
V gene: TRBV7-9
CDR3 protein: CASSLDTTGGYEQYF
CDR3 DNA: TGTGCCAGCAGTTTGGATACGACAGGGGGCTACGAGCAGTACTTC

J gene: TRBJ2-7
D gene: NA
clone size: few
CDR3 length: 14
V gene: TRBV7-9
CDR3 protein: CASSFPGLSYEQYF
CDR3 DNA: TGTGCCAGCAGCTTCCCGGGGCTGTCCTACGAGCAGTACTTC

J gene: TRBJ1-1
D gene: NA
clone size: NA
CDR3 length: 12
V gene: TRBV30
CDR3 protein: CAWSVRSTEAFF
CDR3 DNA: TGTGCCTGGAGTGTACGTAGCACTGAAGCTTTCTTT

J gene: TRBJ2-1
D gene: TRBD2
clone size: NA
CDR3 length: 13
V gene: TRBV30
CDR3 protein: CAWSGLALNEQFF
CDR3 DNA: TGTGCCTGGAGCGGACTAGCCCTCAATGAGCAGTTCTTC

J gene: TRBJ2-1
D gene: NA
clone size: NA
CDR3 length: 11
V gene: TRBV12-3/TRBV12-4
CDR3 protein: CASSFRNEQFF
CDR3 DNA: TGTGCCAGCAGTTTCAGGAATGAGCAGTTCTTC

J gene: TRBJ2-7
D gene: NA
clone size: once
CDR3 length: 15
V gene: TRBV6-1
CDR3 protein: CASSGRNLNHYEQYF
CDR3 DNA: TGTGCCAGCAGTGGACGTAACTTGAACCACTACGAGCAGTACTTC

J gene: TRBJ1-4
D gene: TRBD1
clone size: NA
CDR3 length: 14
V gene: TRBV6-5
CDR3 protein: CASSPPGQKEKLFF
CDR3 DNA: TGTGCCAGCAGTCCCCCGGGACAGAAAGAAAAACTGTTTTTT